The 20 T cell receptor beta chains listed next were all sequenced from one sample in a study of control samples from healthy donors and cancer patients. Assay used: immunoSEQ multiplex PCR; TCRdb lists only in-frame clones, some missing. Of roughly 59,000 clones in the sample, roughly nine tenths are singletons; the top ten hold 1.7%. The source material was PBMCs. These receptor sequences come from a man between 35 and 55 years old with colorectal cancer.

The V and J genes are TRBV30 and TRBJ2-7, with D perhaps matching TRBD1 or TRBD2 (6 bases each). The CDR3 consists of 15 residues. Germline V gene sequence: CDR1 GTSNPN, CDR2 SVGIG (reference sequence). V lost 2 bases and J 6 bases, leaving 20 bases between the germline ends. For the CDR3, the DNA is TGTGCCTGGAGTAGAGTAGGGGGAGGCCTCTCCGAGCAGTACTTC. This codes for CAWSRVGGGLSEQYF.

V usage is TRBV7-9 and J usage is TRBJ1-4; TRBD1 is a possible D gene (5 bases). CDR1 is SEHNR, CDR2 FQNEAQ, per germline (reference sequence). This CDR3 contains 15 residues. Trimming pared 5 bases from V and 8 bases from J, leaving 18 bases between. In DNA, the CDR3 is TGTGCCAGCAGCCCCTATAGGGGCGGATCGGAAAAACTGTTTTTT. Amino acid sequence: CASSPYRGGSEKLFF.

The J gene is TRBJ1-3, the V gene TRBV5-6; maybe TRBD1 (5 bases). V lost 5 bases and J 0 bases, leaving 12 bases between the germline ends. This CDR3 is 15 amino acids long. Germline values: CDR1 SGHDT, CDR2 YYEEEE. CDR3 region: CASSFGDYSGNTIYF. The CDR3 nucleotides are TGTGCCAGCAGTTTCGGGGACTACTCTGGAAACACCATATATTTT.

The CDR3 is CASSQDHWTGVYEQYF. The CDR3 DNA reads as TGCGCCAGCAGCCAAGATCACTGGACAGGAGTCTACGAGCAGTACTTC. The V call is TRBV4-1, the J call TRBJ2-7, with TRBD1 matching 7 bases. This CDR3 comprises 16 residues. Germline trimming cut 0 bases from V and 3 bases from J; bases unmatched to any gene: 8. The germline CDR1 and CDR2 sequences are MGHRA and YSYEKL.

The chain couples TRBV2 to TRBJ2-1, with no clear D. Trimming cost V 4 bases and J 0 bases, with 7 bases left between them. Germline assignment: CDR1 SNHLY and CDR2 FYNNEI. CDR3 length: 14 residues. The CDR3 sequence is CASSAAASYNEQFF. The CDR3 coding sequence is TGTGCCAGCAGTGCAGCAGCCTCCTACAATGAGCAGTTCTTC.

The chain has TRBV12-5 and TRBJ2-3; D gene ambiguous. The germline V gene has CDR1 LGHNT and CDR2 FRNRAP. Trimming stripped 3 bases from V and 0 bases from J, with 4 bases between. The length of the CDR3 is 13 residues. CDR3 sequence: CASGLGSTDTQYF. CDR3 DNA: TGTGCTAGTGGTTTAGGAAGCACAGATACGCAGTATTTT.

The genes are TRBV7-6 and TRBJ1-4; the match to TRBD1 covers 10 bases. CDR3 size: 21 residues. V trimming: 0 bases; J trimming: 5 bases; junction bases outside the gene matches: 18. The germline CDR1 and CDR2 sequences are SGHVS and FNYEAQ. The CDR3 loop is CASSLALGLGTGDQKNEKLFF. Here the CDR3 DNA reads TGTGCCAGCAGCTTAGCGCTCGGGTTAGGGACAGGGGATCAAAAGAATGAAAAACTGTTTTTT.

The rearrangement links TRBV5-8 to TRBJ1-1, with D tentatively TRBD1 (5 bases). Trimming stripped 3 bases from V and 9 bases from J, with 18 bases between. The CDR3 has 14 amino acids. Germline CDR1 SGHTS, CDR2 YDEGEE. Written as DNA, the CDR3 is TGTGCCAGCAGCTCGTGGGGCCTTCTATCTCAAGCTTTCTTT. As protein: CASSSWGLLSQAFF.

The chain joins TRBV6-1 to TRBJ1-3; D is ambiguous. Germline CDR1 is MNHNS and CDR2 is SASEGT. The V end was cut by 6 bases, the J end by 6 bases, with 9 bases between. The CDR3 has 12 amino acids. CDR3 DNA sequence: TGTGCCAGCAGGGGAGGAGAAAACACCATATATTTT. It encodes CASRGGENTIYF.

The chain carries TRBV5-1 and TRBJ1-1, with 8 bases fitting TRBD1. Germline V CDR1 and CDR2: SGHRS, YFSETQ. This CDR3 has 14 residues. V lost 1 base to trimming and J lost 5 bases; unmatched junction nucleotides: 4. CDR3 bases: TGCGCCAGCAGCTTGACAGGGGGAATTACTGAAGCTTTCTTT. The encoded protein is CASSLTGGITEAFF.

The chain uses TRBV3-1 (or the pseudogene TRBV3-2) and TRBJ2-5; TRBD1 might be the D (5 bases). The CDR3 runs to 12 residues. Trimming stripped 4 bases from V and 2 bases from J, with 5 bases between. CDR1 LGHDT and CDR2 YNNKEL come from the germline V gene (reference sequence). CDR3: CASSRQQETQYF. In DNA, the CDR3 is TGTGCCAGCAGCCGACAGCAAGAGACCCAGTACTTC.

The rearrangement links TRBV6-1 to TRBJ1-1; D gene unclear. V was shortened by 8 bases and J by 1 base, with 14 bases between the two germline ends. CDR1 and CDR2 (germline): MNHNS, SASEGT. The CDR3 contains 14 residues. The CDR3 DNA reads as TGTGCCAGCCGGGAAACCGCAGGGAACACTGAAGCTTTCTTT. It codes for CASRETAGNTEAFF.

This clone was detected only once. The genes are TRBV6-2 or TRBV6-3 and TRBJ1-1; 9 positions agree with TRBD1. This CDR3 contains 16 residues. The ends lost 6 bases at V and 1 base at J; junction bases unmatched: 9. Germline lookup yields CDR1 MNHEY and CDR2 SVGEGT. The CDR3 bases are TGTGCCAGCAGCCGCGGACAGGGGTTGAGGAACACTGAAGCTTTCTTT. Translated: CASSRGQGLRNTEAFF.

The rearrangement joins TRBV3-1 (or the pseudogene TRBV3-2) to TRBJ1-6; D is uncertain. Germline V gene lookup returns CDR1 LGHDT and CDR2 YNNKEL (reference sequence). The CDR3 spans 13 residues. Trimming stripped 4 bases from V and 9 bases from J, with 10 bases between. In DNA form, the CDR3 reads TGTGCCAGCAGCCGAGTTGTACGTTCACCCCTCCACTTT. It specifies CASSRVVRSPLHF.

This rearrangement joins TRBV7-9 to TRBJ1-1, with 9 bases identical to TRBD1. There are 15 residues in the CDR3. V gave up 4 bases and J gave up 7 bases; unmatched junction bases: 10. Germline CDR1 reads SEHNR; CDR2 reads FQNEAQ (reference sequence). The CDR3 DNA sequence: TGTGCCAGCAGCTCCCGGGACAGGGCGTCTGTTGAAGCTTTCTTT. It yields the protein CASSSRDRASVEAFF. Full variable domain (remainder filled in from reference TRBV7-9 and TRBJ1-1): DTGVSQNPRHKITKRGQNVTFRCDPISEHNRLYWYRQTLGQGPEFLTYFQNEAQLEKSRLLSDRFSAERPKGSFSTLEIQRTEQGDSAMYLCASSSRDRASVEAFFGQGTRLTVV.

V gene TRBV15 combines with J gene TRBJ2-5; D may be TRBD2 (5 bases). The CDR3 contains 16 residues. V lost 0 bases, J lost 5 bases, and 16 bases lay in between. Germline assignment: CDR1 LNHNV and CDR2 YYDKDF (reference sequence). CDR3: CATSRDAPRRLETQYF. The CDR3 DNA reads TGTGCCACCAGCAGAGATGCGCCTAGGAGGTTGGAGACCCAGTACTTC.

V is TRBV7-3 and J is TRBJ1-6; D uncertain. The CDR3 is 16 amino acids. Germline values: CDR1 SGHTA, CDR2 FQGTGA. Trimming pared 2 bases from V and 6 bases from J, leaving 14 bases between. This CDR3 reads CASSLLQESINSPLHF. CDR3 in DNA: TGTGCCAGCAGCTTACTCCAGGAGAGCATTAATTCACCCCTCCACTTT.

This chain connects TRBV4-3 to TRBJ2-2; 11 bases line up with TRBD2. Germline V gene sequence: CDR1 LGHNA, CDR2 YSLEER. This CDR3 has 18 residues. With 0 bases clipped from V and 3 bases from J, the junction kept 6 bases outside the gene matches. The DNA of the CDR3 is TGCGCCAGCAGCCAAGAGAGTAGCGGGGGGGCTTACACCGGGGAGCTGTTTTTT. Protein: CASSQESSGGAYTGELFF.

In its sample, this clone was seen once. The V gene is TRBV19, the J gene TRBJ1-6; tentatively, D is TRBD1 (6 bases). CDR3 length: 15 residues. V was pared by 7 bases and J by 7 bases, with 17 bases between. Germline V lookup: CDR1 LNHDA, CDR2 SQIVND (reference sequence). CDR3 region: CASNPRAGANSPLHF. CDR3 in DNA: TGTGCCAGTAATCCCAGGGCAGGGGCGAATTCACCCCTCCACTTT.

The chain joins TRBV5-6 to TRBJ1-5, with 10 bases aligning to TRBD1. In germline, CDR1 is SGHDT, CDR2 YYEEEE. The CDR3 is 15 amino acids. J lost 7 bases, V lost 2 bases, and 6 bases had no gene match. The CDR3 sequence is CASSLWDRGGQPQHF. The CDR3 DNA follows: TGTGCCAGCAGCTTATGGGACAGGGGAGGCCAGCCCCAGCATTTT.